This T cell receptor beta chain stems from a study of blood T cell repertoires in COVID-19. Study-level background: T cells, B-cell-depleted T cells, or PBMCs provided the cDNA or gDNA that served as material.

Germline CDR1 and CDR2: MNHEY and SMNVEV (reference sequence). V gave up 1 base and J gave up 1 base, with 8 bases separating them. The CDR3 length is 15 residues. Per the original data handling: The authors estimated nucleated cell counts from reference gene primer amplification. Method: immunoSEQ multiplex PCR; TCRdb's copy keeps in-frame clones and lacks some. D and trimming were read from the DNA, whereas the V and J calls and clone size are those reported in that table. This sample carries some 57,000 clones, 82% of them seen once, and the ten largest clones take 11%. The specimen sequenced was peripheral blood. This chain links TRBV27 with TRBJ1-5; D is unclear. The receptor comes from a man older than 75 with COVID-19, enrolled during active disease. The CDR3 region is CASSLYYGSNQPQHF. The CDR3 region has the DNA TGTGCCAGCAGTTTATACTACGGGAGCAATCAGCCCCAGCATTTT.